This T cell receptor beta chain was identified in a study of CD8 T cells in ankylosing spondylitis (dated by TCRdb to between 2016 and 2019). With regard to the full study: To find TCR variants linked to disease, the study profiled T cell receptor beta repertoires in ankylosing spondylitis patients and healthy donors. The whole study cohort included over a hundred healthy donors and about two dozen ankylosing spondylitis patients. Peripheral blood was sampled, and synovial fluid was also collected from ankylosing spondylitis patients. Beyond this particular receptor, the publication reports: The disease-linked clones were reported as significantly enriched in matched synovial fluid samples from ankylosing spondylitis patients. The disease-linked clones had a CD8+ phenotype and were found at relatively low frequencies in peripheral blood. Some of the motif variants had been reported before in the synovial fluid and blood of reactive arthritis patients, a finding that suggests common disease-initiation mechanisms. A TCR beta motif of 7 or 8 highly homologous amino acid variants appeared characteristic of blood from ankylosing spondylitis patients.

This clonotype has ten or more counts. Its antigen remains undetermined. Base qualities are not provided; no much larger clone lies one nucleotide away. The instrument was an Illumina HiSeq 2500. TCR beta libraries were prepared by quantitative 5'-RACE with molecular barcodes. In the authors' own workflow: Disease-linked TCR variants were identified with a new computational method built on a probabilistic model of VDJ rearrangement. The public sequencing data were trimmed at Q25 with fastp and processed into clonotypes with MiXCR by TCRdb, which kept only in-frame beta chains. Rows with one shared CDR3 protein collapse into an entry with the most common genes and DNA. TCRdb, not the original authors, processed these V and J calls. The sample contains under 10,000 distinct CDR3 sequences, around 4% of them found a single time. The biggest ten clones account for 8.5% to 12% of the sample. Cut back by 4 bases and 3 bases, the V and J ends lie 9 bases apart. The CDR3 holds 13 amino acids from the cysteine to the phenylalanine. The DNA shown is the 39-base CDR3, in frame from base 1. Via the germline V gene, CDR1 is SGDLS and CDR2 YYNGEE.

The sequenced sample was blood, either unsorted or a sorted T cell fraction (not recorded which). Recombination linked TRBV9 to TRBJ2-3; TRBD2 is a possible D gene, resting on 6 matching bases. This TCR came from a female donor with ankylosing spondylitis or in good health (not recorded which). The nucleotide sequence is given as TGTGCCAGCAGCCCGGGGAGGACAGATACGCAGTATTTT. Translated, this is CASSPGRTDTQYF.